This T cell receptor beta chain was sequenced during a study of blood T cell repertoires in COVID-19. Study summary: Samples representing acute and convalescent COVID-19 were sourced from the United States, Italy and Spain. PBMCs, B-cell-depleted T cells, or T cells were the source of the cDNA or gDNA that made up the material.

To note about this clone: Additional DNA sequences in this sample encode the identical CDR3.

In the original processing: For nucleated cells, counts were estimated from reference gene primer amplification. Only in-frame clones appear in the TCRdb table, and some are missing; sequencing was by immunoSEQ multiplex PCR. The DNA gave D and trimming, while V, J and clone size come from that table. Here the sample spans about 240,000 clones, 83% being singletons. CDR3 length: 13 residues. CDR1 ENHRY and CDR2 SYGVKD come from the germline V gene. V was trimmed by 3 bases and J by 3 bases, leaving 6 bases between them. The sample comprised peripheral blood. The sequence was collected from a human donor in a cohort sampled during active COVID-19. The chain employs TRBV10-3 and TRBJ1-5; no clear D gene. The CDR3 loop reads CAISDSANQPQHF. CDR3 sequence (DNA): TGTGCCATCAGTGATAGCGCCAATCAGCCCCAGCATTTT.